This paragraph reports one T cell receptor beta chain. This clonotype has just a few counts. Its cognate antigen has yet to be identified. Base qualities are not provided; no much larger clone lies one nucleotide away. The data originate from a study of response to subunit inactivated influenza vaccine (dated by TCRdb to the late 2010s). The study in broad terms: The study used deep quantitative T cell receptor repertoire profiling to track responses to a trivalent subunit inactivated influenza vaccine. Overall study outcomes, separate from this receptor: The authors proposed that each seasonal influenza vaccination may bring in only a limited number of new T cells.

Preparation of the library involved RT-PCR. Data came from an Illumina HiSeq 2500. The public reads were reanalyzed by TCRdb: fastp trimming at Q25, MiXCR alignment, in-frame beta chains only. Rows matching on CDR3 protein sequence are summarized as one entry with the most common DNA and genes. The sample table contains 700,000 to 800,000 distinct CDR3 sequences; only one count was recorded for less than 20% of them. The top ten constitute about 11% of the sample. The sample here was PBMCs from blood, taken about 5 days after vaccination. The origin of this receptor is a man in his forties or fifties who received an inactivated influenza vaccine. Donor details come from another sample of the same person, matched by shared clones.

Here is the DNA: TGCGCCAGCAGCTCAGACAGTCATGACCCCTCCAATGAGCAGTTCTTC. This translates into CASSSDSHDPSNEQFF. In this chain, TRBV5-1 is recombined with TRBJ2-1, and the D gene may be TRBD1, 5 bases matching. As encoded in the germline V gene, CDR1 is SGHRS while CDR2 is YFSETQ. The CDR3 starts with the cysteine, ends with the phenylalanine, and has 16 residues. Only CDR3 DNA is held: 48 bases, read in frame from base 1. The junction shows trimming of 3 bases on V and 6 bases on J, plus 19 bases between the germline ends.